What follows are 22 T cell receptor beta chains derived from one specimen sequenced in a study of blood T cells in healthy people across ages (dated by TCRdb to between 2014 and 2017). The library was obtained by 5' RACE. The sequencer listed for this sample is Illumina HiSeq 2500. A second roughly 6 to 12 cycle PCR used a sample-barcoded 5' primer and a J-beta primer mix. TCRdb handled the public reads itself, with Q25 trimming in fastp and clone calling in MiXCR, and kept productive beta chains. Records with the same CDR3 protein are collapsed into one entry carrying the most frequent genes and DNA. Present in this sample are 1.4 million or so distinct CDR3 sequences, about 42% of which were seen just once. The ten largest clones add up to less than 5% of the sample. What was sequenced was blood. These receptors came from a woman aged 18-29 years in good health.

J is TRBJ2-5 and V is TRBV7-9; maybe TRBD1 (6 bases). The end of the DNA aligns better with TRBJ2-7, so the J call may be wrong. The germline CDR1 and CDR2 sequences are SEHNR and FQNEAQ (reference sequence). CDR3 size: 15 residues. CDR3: CASSLVPGETREQYF. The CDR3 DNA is TGTGCCAGCAGCTTAGTACCAGGGGAAACACGCGAGCAGTACTTC.

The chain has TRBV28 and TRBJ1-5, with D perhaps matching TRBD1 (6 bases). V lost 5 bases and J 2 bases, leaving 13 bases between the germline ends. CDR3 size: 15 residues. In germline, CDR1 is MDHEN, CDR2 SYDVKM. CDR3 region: CASSLRQVGNQPQHF. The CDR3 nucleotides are TGTGCCAGCAGTCTCCGACAGGTGGGCAATCAGCCCCAGCATTTT. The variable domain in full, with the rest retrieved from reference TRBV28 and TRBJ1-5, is DVKVTQSSRYLVKRTGEKVFLECVQDMDHENMFWYRQDPGLGLRLIYFSYDVKMKEKGDIPEGYSVSREKKERFSLILESASTNQTSMYLCASSLRQVGNQPQHFGDGTRLSIL.

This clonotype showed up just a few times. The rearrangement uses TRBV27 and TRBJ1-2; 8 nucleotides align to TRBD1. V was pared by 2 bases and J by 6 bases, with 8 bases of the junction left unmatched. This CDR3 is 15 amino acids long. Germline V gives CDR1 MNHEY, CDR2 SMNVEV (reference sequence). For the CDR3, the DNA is TGTGCCAGCAGTTTACTCCAGGGGGCAAAGAATGGCTACACCTTC. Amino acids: CASSLLQGAKNGYTF.

CDR3 DNA: TGCAGTGCTTTCCGGGGCGGGGGCTACACCTTC. Translated, it gives CSAFRGGGYTF. The chain couples TRBV20-1 to TRBJ1-2; perhaps TRBD1 as D (5 bases). Germline-derived CDR1 and CDR2 are DFQATT and SNEGSKA (reference sequence). The CDR3 is 11 residues long. Trimming removed 5 bases at V and 8 bases at J, with 12 bases between.

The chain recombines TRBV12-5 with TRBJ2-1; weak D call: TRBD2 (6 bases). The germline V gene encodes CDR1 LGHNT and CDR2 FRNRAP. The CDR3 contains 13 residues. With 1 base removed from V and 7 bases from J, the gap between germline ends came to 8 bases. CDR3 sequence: CASGLGLVNEQFF. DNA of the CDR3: TGTGCTAGTGGTTTGGGACTAGTGAATGAGCAGTTCTTC.

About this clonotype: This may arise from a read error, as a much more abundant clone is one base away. In DNA form, the CDR3 reads TGTGCCAGCAGCCAAGGAAGTCGACTAGCGGGCAATGAGCAGTTCTTC. Translating it yields CASSQGSRLAGNEQFF. J is TRBJ2-1 and V is TRBV4-2, with 10 bases aligning to TRBD2. This CDR3 is 16 amino acids long. Trimming cost V 1 base and J 6 bases; bases outside gene matches: 6. Per the germline V gene, CDR1 is LGHNA and CDR2 is YNFKEQ.

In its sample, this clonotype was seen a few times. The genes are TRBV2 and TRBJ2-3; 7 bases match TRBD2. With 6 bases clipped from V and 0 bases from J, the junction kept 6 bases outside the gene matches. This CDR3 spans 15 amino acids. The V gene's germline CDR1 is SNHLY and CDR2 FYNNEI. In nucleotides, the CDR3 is TGTGCCAGCAGGTCGGGACTAACTAGCACAGATACGCAGTATTTT. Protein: CASRSGLTSTDTQYF.

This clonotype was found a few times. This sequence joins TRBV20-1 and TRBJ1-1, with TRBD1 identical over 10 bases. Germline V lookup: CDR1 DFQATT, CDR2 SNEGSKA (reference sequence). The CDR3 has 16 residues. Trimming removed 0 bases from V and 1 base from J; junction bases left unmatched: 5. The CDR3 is CSARDLRTGGNTEAFF. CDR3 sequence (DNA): TGCAGTGCTAGAGATCTGAGGACAGGGGGGAACACTGAAGCTTTCTTT.

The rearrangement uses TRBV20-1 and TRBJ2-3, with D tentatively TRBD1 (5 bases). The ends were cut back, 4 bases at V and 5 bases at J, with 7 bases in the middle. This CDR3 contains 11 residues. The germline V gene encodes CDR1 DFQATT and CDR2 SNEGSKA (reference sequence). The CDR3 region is CSATTGDTQYF. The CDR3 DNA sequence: TGCAGTGCTACCACAGGAGATACGCAGTATTTT.

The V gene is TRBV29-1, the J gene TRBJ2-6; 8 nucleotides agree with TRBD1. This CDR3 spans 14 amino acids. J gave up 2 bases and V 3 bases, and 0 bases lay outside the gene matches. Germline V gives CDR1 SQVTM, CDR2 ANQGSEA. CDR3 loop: CSVEDRAGANVLTF. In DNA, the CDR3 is TGCAGCGTTGAGGACAGGGCTGGGGCCAACGTCCTGACTTTC.

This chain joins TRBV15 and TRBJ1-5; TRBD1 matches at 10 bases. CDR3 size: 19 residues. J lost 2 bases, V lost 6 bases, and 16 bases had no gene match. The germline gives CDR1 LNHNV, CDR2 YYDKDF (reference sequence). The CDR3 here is CATSTPGTGVFYGNQPQHF. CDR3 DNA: TGTGCCACCAGTACCCCCGGGACAGGGGTCTTTTATGGCAATCAGCCCCAGCATTTT.

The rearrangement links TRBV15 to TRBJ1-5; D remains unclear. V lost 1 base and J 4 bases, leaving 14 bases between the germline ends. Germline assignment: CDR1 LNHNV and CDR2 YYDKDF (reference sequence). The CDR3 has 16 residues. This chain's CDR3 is CATSRGSKDQNQPQHF. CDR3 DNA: TGTGCCACCAGCAGAGGTTCAAAGGACCAGAATCAGCCCCAGCATTTT.

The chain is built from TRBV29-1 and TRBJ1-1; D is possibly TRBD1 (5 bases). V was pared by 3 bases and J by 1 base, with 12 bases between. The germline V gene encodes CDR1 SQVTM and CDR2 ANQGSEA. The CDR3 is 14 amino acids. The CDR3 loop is CSVEGVRENTEAFF. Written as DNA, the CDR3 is TGCAGCGTTGAGGGGGTAAGGGAGAACACTGAAGCTTTCTTT. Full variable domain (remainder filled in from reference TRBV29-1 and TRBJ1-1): SAVISQKPSRDICQRGTSLTIQCQVDSQVTMMFWYRQQPGQSLTLIATANQGSEATYESGFVIDKFPISRPNLTFSTLTVSNMSPEDSSIYLCSVEGVRENTEAFFGQGTRLTVV.

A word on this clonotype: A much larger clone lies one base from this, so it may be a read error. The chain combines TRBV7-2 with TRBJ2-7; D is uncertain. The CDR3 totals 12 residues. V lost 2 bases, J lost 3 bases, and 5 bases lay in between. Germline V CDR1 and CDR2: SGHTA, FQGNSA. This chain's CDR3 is CASSLFNYEQYF. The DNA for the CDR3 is TGTGCCAGCAGCTTATTCAACTACGAGCAGTACTTC.

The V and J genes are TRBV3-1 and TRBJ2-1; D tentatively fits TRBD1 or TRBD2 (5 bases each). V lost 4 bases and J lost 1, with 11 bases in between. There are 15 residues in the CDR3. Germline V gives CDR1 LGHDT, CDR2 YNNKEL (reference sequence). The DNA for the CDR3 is TGTGCCAGCAGCCTGGAGGACAATTCCTACAATGAGCAGTTCTTC. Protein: CASSLEDNSYNEQFF.

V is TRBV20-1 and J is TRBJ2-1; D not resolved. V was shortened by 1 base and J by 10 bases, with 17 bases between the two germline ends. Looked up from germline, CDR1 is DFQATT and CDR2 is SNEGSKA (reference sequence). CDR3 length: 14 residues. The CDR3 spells CSARVQDARREQFF. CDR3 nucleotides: TGCAGTGCTAGAGTCCAGGACGCGCGCCGGGAGCAGTTCTTC.

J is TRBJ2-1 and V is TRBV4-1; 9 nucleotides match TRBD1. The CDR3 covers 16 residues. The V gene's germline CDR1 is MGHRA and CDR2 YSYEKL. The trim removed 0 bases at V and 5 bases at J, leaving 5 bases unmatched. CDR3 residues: CASSQDPGQGNNEQFF. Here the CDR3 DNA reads TGCGCCAGCAGCCAAGACCCGGGACAGGGAAACAATGAGCAGTTCTTC.

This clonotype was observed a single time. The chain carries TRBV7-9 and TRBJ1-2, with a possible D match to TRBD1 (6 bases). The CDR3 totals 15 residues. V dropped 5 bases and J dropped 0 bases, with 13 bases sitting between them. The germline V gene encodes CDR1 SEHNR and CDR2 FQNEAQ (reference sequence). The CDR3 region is CASSVIGGANYGYTF. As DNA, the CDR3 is TGTGCCAGCAGCGTCATAGGGGGAGCTAACTATGGCTACACCTTC.

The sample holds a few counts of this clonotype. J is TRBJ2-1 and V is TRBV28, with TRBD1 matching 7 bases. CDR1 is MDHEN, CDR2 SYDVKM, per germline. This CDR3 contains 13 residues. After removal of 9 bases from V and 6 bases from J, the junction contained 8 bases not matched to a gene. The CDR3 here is CASGQGVFNEQFF. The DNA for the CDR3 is TGTGCCAGTGGGCAGGGGGTTTTCAATGAGCAGTTCTTC. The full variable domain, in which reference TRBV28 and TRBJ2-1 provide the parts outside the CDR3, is DVKVTQSSRYLVKRTGEKVFLECVQDMDHENMFWYRQDPGLGLRLIYFSYDVKMKEKGDIPEGYSVSREKKERFSLILESASTNQTSMYLCASGQGVFNEQFFGPGTRLTVL.

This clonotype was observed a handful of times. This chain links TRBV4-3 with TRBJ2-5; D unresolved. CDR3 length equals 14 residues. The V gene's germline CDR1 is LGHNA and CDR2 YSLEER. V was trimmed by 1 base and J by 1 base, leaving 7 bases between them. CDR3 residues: CASSQGISQETQYF. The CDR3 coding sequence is TGCGCCAGCAGCCAAGGGATCAGCCAAGAGACCCAGTACTTC.

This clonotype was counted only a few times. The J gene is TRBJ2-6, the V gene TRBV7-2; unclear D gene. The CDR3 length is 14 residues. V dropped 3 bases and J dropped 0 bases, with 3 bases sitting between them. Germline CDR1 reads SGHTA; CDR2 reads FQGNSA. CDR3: CASSFTSGANVLTF. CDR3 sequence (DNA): TGTGCCAGCAGCTTCACCTCTGGGGCCAACGTCCTGACTTTC.

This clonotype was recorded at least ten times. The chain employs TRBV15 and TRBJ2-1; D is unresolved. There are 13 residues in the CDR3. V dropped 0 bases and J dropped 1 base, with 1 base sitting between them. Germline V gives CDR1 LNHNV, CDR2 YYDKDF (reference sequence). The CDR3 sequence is CATSRDSYNEQFF. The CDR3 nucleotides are TGTGCCACCAGCAGAGATTCCTACAATGAGCAGTTCTTC.